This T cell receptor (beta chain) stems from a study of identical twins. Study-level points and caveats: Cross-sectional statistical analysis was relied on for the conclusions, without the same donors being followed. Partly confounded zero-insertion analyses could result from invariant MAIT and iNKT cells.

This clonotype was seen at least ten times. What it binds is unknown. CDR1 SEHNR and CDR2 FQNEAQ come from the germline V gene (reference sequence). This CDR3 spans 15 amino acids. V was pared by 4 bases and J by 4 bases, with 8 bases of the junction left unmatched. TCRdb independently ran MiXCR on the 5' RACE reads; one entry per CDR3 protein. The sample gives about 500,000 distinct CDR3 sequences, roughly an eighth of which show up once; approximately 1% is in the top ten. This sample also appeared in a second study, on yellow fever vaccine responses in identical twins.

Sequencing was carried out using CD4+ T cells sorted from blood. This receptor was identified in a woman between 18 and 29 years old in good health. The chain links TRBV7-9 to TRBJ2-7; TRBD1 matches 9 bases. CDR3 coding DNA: TGTGCCAGCAGCTCGGACAGGGGTTACTCTTACGAGCAGTACTTC. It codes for CASSSDRGYSYEQYF. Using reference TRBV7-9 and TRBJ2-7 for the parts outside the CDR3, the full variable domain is DTGVSQNPRHKITKRGQNVTFRCDPISEHNRLYWYRQTLGQGPEFLTYFQNEAQLEKSRLLSDRFSAERPKGSFSTLEIQRTEQGDSAMYLCASSSDRGYSYEQYFGPGTRLTVT.